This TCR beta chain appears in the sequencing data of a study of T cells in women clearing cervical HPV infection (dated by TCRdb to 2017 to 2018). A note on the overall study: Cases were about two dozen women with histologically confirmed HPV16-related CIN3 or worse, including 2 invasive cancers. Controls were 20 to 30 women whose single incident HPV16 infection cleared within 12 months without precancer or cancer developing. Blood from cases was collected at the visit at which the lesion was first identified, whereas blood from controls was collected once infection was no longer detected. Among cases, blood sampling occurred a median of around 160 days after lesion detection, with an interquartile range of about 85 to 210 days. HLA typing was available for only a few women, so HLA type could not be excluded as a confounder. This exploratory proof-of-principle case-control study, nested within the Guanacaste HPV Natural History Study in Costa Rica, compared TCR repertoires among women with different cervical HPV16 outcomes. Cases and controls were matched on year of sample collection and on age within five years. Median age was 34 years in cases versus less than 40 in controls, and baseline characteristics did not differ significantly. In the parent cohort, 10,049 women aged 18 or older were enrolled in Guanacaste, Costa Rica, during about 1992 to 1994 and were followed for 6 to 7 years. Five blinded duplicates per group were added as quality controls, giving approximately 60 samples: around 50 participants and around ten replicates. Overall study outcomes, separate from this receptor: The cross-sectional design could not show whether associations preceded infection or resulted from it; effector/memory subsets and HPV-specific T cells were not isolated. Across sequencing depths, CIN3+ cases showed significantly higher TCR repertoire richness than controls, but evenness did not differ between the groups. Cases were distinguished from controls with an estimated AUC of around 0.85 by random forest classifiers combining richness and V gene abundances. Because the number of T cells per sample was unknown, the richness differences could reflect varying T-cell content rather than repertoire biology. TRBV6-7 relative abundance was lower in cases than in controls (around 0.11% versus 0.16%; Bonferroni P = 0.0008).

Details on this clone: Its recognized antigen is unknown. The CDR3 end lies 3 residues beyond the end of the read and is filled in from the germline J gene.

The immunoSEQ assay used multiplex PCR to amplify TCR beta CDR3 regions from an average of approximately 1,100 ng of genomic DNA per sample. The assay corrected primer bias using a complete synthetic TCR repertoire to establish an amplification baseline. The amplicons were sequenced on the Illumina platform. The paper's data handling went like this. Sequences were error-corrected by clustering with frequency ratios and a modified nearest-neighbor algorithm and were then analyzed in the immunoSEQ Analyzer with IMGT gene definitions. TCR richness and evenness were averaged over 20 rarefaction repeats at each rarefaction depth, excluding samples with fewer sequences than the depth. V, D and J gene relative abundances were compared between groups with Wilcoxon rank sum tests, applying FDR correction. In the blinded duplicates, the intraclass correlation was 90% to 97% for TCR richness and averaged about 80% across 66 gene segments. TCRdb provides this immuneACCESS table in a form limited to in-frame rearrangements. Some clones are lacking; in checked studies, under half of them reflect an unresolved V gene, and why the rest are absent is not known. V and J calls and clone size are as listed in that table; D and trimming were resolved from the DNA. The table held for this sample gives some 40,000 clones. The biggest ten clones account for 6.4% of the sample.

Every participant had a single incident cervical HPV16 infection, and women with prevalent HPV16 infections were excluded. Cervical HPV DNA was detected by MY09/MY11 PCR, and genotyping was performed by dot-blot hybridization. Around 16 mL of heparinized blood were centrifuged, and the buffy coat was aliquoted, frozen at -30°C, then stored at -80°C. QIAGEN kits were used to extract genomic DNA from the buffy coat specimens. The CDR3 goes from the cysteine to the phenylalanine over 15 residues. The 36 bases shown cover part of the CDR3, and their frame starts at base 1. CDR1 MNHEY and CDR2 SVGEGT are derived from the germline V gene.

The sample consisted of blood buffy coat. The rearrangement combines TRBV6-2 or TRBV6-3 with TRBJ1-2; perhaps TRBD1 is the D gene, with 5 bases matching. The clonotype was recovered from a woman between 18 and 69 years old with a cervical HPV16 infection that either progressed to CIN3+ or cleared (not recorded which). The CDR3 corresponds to CASSPEGWSTDTYTF. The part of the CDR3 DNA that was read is TGTGCCAGCAGCCCCGAGGGGTGGAGCACAGATACC.